Below, 2 T cell receptor beta chains from the same sample are listed, as sequenced in a study of blood T cell repertoires in COVID-19. The protocol was immunoSEQ multiplex PCR, while the TCRdb copy is restricted to in-frame clones and leaves out a portion. The data show fewer than 400,000 clones, over 70% seen once. Sequencing was done on a sample of peripheral blood. The origin of the receptors is a man younger than 40 with active or convalescent COVID-19.

The chain has TRBV9 and TRBJ2-3, with 16 bases fitting TRBD2. The CDR3 covers 18 residues. The germline V gene has CDR1 SGDLS and CDR2 YYNGEE. The J segment lost 2 bases and the V segment lost 4 bases, leaving 7 bases of the junction unmatched. The CDR3 DNA reads TGTGCCAGCAGCCCCTCGGGACTAGCGGGGGGGCTCACAGATACGCAGTATTTT. This sequence encodes CASSPSGLAGGLTDTQYF.

This chain connects TRBV24-1 to TRBJ1-1, with 7 bases fitting TRBD1. The CDR3 contains 15 residues. Germline assignment: CDR1 KGHDR and CDR2 SFDVKD. The junction had 3 bases not matched to a gene; V was cut back by 3 bases and J by 0 bases. This CDR3 is CATSDAGGMNTEAFF. The CDR3 coding sequence is TGTGCCACCAGTGATGCAGGGGGGATGAACACTGAAGCTTTCTTT.